The 25 T cell receptor beta chains below come from one sample, sequenced in a study of blood T cells in healthy people across ages. For the second PCR, which ran for about 7 to 11 cycles, a sample-barcoded 5' primer and a J-beta primer mix were used. TCRdb used MiXCR to reprocess the 5' RACE reads, holding one entry per CDR3 protein. Altogether more than 800,000 distinct CDR3 sequences are present, 29% being singletons, with the ten largest covering roughly a sixth. The specimen sequenced was blood. All receptors derive from a woman of 80 years or more in good health.

This clonotype was counted many times. This chain connects TRBV4-3 to TRBJ1-2; D remains unclear. V was trimmed by 0 bases and J by 8 bases, leaving 13 bases between them. The CDR3 loop spans 14 amino acids. Germline loops: CDR1 LGHNA, CDR2 YSLEER. CDR3 region: CASSQDLATGGYTF. The DNA of the CDR3 is TGCGCCAGCAGCCAAGATTTGGCCACCGGGGGCTACACCTTC.

The chain uses TRBV20-1 and TRBJ2-1; D might be TRBD2 (6 bases). Germline V gives CDR1 DFQATT, CDR2 SNEGSKA (reference sequence). Trimming shortened V by 3 bases and J by 5 bases, and 20 bases separated the two germline ends. The CDR3 covers 16 residues. In DNA form, the CDR3 reads TGCAGTGCTAGGGCTGCCGCGGGGAAGGCCAACAATGAGCAGTTCTTC. This sequence encodes CSARAAAGKANNEQFF.

This clonotype occurred many times. The chain carries TRBV2 and TRBJ1-6; D remains unclear. The CDR3 totals 15 residues. The V gene lost 4 bases and the J gene lost 7 bases, with 14 bases spanning the gap. Germline CDR1 and CDR2: SNHLY and FYNNEI. CDR3 nucleotide sequence: TGTGCCAGCAGTGTATCGGGGTTTGGAAATTCACCCCTCCACTTT. Translating it yields CASSVSGFGNSPLHF.

Ten or more counts support this clonotype. The rearrangement links TRBV12-3 or TRBV12-4 to TRBJ2-7, with 9 positions matching TRBD2. This CDR3 has 15 amino acids. The junction had 5 bases not matched to a gene; V was cut back by 5 bases and J by 0 bases. CDR3 nucleotides: TGTGCCAGCAGTACTCTAGCGGGAATCTCCTACGAGCAGTACTTC. This translates into CASSTLAGISYEQYF.

The chain is built from TRBV6-2 or TRBV6-3 and TRBJ2-1; TRBD2 might be the D (7 bases). The CDR3 length is 11 residues. The germline V gene encodes CDR1 MNHEY and CDR2 SVGEGT. Trimming removed 4 bases from V and 15 bases from J, with 13 bases in between. This chain's CDR3 is CASSLGGARFF. CDR3 nucleotide sequence: TGTGCCAGCAGTTTAGGGGGGGCCCGGTTCTTC.

This clonotype has ten or more counts. The rearrangement uses TRBV6-5 and TRBJ1-1; 8 nucleotides align to TRBD1. Unmatched junction bases numbered 7, after V lost 7 bases and J lost 3 bases. The CDR3 is made up of 14 amino acids. CDR1 MNHEY and CDR2 SVGAGI come from the germline V gene. CDR3 nucleotides: TGTGCCAGCACGACAGGGGAGTTGTACACTGAAGCTTTCTTT. It encodes CASTTGELYTEAFF.

This clonotype was seen repeatedly, ten times or more. The rearrangement joins TRBV27 to TRBJ2-1, with D tentatively TRBD2 (7 bases). CDR3 length equals 16 residues. With 6 bases removed from V and 8 bases from J, the gap between germline ends came to 23 bases. Germline assignment: CDR1 MNHEY and CDR2 SMNVEV (reference sequence). CDR3 region: CASRQAKRGGLYEQFF. Written as DNA, the CDR3 is TGTGCCAGCAGACAAGCGAAGAGGGGGGGTTTATATGAGCAGTTCTTC.

This clonotype was recorded at least ten times. The CDR3: CASSEGGGRRGQFF. CDR3 nucleotide sequence: TGTGCCAGCAGTGAAGGTGGAGGGAGGCGGGGGCAGTTCTTC. This chain connects TRBV6-1 to TRBJ2-1; D may be TRBD2 (6 bases). CDR3 length equals 14 residues. V was shortened by 1 base and J by 12 bases, with 16 bases between the two germline ends. Germline V gene sequence: CDR1 MNHNS, CDR2 SASEGT.

This clonotype has just a few counts. The V gene is TRBV7-2, the J gene TRBJ2-2, with unresolved D. CDR3 size: 15 residues. Between the trimmed V and J ends, which lost 5 bases and 1 base, there was a span of 11 bases. The germline gives CDR1 SGHTA, CDR2 FQGNSA. The CDR3 sequence: CASSPYIWNTGELFF. CDR3 coding DNA: TGTGCCAGCAGCCCCTACATCTGGAACACCGGGGAGCTGTTTTTT.

The chain joins TRBV18 to TRBJ2-7; D uncertain. The germline V gene encodes CDR1 KGHSH and CDR2 LQKENI. V lost 0 bases and J 7 bases, leaving 13 bases between the germline ends. This CDR3 is 14 amino acids long. The CDR3, as DNA: TGTGCCAGCTCACCACCGAACAGTTTAGATGAGCAGTACTTC. Translated: CASSPPNSLDEQYF.

This clonotype showed up many times. The CDR3 DNA is TGTGCCACACGCCGGGGACGGACAGAGTTCTTC. It encodes CATRRGRTEFF. This rearrangement joins TRBV27 to TRBJ2-1, with D possibly TRBD1 on 6 matching bases. The CDR3 is 11 amino acids. V dropped 10 bases and J dropped 14 bases, with 18 bases sitting between them. In germline, CDR1 is MNHEY, CDR2 SMNVEV (reference sequence).

This clonotype was recorded many times. The chain links TRBV7-2 to TRBJ2-7; the D gene is possibly TRBD1 (5 bases). V gave up 5 bases and J gave up 3 bases, with 11 bases separating them. CDR3 length equals 13 residues. Germline values: CDR1 SGHTA, CDR2 FQGNSA. DNA of the CDR3: TGTGCCAGCAGCCCGTCAGGGATCTACGAGCAGTACTTC. Amino acid sequence: CASSPSGIYEQYF.

About this clonotype: This may arise from a read error, as a much more abundant clone is one base away. The chain uses TRBV9 and TRBJ2-5; 9 bases are a match to TRBD2. CDR1 is SGDLS and CDR2 is YYNGEE in the germline V gene. Trimming at V came to 7 bases and at J to 4 bases, leaving 20 bases not matched to a gene. There are 18 residues in the CDR3. The CDR3 loop is CASGQFPASGVWGETQYF. The CDR3 DNA reads TGTGCCAGCGGCCAATTCCCTGCTAGCGGGGTTTGGGGAGAGACCCAGTACTTC.

As for this clonotype: It may be a read error: a sequence one base away is much more abundant. This chain joins TRBV12-3 or TRBV12-4 and TRBJ1-1; D not resolved. This CDR3 is built from 12 residues. The V end was cut by 4 bases, the J end by 8 bases, with 11 bases between. Here the CDR3 reads CASSSPGIEAFF. In nucleotides, the CDR3 is TGTGCCAGCAGTTCTCCGGGGATCGAAGCTTTCTTT.

The rearrangement links TRBV7-2 to TRBJ2-6; TRBD1 matches at 8 bases. Trimming cost V 4 bases and J 0 bases; bases outside gene matches: 8. Per germline, CDR1 SGHTA and CDR2 FQGNSA. The CDR3 sequence is 18 residues long. The CDR3 nucleotides read TGTGCCAGCAGCTCATTGGGAACAGGGGGCTCTGGGGCCAACGTCCTGACTTTC. Translating gives CASSSLGTGGSGANVLTF.

The chain links TRBV5-1 to TRBJ1-1; D gene ambiguous. Germline CDR1 SGHRS, CDR2 YFSETQ. Trimming removed 4 bases from V and 2 bases from J, with 9 bases in between. CDR3 length equals 13 residues. CDR3 coding DNA: TGCGCCAGCAGCATGGACGTAAACACTGAAGCTTTCTTT. Translated, it gives CASSMDVNTEAFF.

There are many counts of this clonotype. V and J are TRBV6-2 or TRBV6-3 and TRBJ2-5; no firm D call. The CDR3 runs 13 residues. Deletions cut 2 bases from V and 0 bases from J, with 4 bases between. Germline V gives CDR1 MNHEY, CDR2 SVGEGT. CDR3 residues: CASSYGNQETQYF. The CDR3 DNA reads as TGTGCCAGCAGTTACGGAAACCAAGAGACCCAGTACTTC.

This rearrangement joins TRBV20-1 to TRBJ1-2, with D possibly matching TRBD1 (5 bases). Germline V CDR1 and CDR2: DFQATT, SNEGSKA (reference sequence). This CDR3 has 16 amino acids. The V and J ends lost 4 bases and 3 bases respectively, with 21 bases between them. This CDR3 is CSAKSLGRDRDYGYTF. CDR3 nucleotides: TGCAGTGCTAAAAGTTTAGGGAGGGACCGCGACTATGGCTACACCTTC.

The genes are TRBV28 and TRBJ1-1; D is possibly TRBD1 (6 bases). V lost 6 bases and J 8 bases, leaving 13 bases between the germline ends. Germline V gene sequence: CDR1 MDHEN, CDR2 SYDVKM. This CDR3 comprises 12 residues. The CDR3 sequence: CASSRGTLEAFF. CDR3 coding DNA: TGTGCCAGCAGCCGCGGGACACTAGAAGCTTTCTTT.

This clonotype was seen a handful of times. This may stem from a read error, because a much larger clone lies one nucleotide away. The genes are TRBV12-3 or TRBV12-4 and TRBJ2-5, with 8 bases that match TRBD2. The end of the DNA is better explained by TRBJ2-1, so the J call may be wrong. This CDR3 spans 15 amino acids. DNA of the CDR3: TGTGCCAGCACCTTGGGCGGGGGGACTCAAGAGACCCAGTTCTTC. This gives the protein CASTLGGGTQETQFF.

The table lists this clonotype with a few counts. The chain combines TRBV6-6 with TRBJ2-2; 9 bases are shared with TRBD2. This CDR3 is built from 16 residues. Germline CDR1 and CDR2: MNHNY and SVGAGI (reference sequence). Trimming removed 2 bases from V and 0 bases from J; junction bases left unmatched: 1. The DNA of the CDR3 is TGTGCCAGCAGTTACGTAGCGGGAGCGAACACCGGGGAGCTGTTTTTT. Translating it yields CASSYVAGANTGELFF.

This clonotype was found a few times. The chain has TRBV10-3 and TRBJ1-6, with 9 bases fitting TRBD1. This CDR3 has 14 amino acids. Germline assignment: CDR1 ENHRY and CDR2 SYGVKD. The V and J ends lost 6 bases and 7 bases, in that order; junction bases with no gene match: 4. CDR3 amino acids: CAISPGQGNSPLHF. The CDR3 nucleotides read TGTGCCATCAGCCCGGGACAGGGAAATTCACCCCTCCACTTT.

As to this clonotype: Sequence at one end of the junction differs from germline and may be a read error. The rearrangement joins TRBV12-3 or TRBV12-4 to TRBJ2-3; TRBD2 agrees at 7 bases. This CDR3 contains 15 residues. CDR3 sequence (DNA): TGTGCCAGCAGTTTTGGGGGGGTGAGGGCAGATACGCAGTATTTC. Protein product: CASSFGGVRADTQYF.

This clonotype was observed a few times. CDR3 coding DNA: TGTGCCAGCAGCCAACCCCAGGGGACGAACGAGCAGTACTTC. It specifies CASSQPQGTNEQYF. V is TRBV14 and J is TRBJ2-7; D may be TRBD1 (6 bases). The CDR3 is 14 residues long. Looked up from germline, CDR1 is SGHDN and CDR2 is FVKESK. V lost 2 bases and J 5 bases, leaving 13 bases between the germline ends. The full variable domain, with the rest looked up from reference TRBV14 and TRBJ2-7, is EAGVTQFPSHSVIEKGQTVTLRCDPISGHDNLYWYRRVMGKEIKFLLHFVKESKQDESGMPNNRFLAERTGGTYSTLKVQPAELEDSGVYFCASSQPQGTNEQYFGPGTRLTVT.

This clonotype has ten or more counts. V usage is TRBV6-5 and J usage is TRBJ2-1, with a weak D call TRBD2 (7 bases). Trimming took off 0 bases at V and 9 bases at J, with 18 bases between the two ends. The CDR3 runs to 16 residues. Germline V gene sequence: CDR1 MNHEY, CDR2 SVGAGI. CDR3 bases: TGTGCCAGCAGTTACTCGTTACGCGCAGGGGAGGGTGAGCAGTTCTTC. This gives the protein CASSYSLRAGEGEQFF.